The following is a T cell receptor beta chain sequence with its context. Assay used: immunoSEQ multiplex PCR; TCRdb lists only in-frame clones, some missing. Here the sample spans tens of thousands of clones, approximately 88% being singletons. The data derive from a study of PD-1 and CTLA-4 blockade in melanoma. CDR1 SEHNR and CDR2 FQNEAQ come from the germline V gene (reference sequence). This CDR3 region has 17 residues. V was cut by 1 base and J by 0 bases, with 15 bases left in between. The sequence was collected from a human donor with melanoma. Specimen: CD8+ T cells from peripheral blood, collected before anti-PD-1 treatment. The chain couples TRBV7-9 to TRBJ1-1; D is ambiguous. The CDR3 DNA follows: TGTGCCAGCAGCTTAGGAATGTTCGGACGTCTGAACACTGAAGCTTTCTTT. Protein product: CASSLGMFGRLNTEAFF. The entire variable domain, with the rest obtained from reference TRBV7-9 and TRBJ1-1, is as follows: DTGVSQNPRHKITKRGQNVTFRCDPISEHNRLYWYRQTLGQGPEFLTYFQNEAQLEKSRLLSDRFSAERPKGSFSTLEIQRTEQGDSAMYLCASSLGMFGRLNTEAFFGQGTRLTVV.